A selection of T cell receptor beta chains follows, all from one sample in a study of T cells in Graves' hyperthyroidism and ophthalmopathy. TCRdb re-called the multiplex PCR reads with MiXCR, one entry per CDR3 protein. The sample shows 460,000 or so distinct CDR3 sequences, roughly an eighth of them seen only once. What was sequenced was blood. Every receptor here comes from a woman aged 18 to 35 with Graves' hyperthyroidism. Each CDR3 is given with its conserved first and last residue. A D gene is named only where the DNA matches it firmly.

D gene: NA; J gene: TRBJ1-4; V gene: TRBV12-3/TRBV12-4; CDR3 protein: CASSLPSGREKLFF
D gene: NA; J gene: TRBJ2-5; V gene: TRBV12-5; CDR3 protein: CASGLAGGSEETQYF
D gene: NA; J gene: TRBJ1-5; V gene: TRBV30; CDR3 protein: CAWSHGGQPQHF
D gene: NA; J gene: TRBJ2-7; V gene: TRBV14; CDR3 protein: CASSLDYFYEQYF
D gene: NA; J gene: TRBJ2-5; V gene: TRBV5-5; CDR3 protein: CASSFGATRWGQETQYF
D gene: NA; J gene: TRBJ2-1; V gene: TRBV7-9; CDR3 protein: CASSPEGARYNEQFF
D gene: TRBD2; J gene: TRBJ2-1; V gene: TRBV11-3; CDR3 protein: CASSLGTSGRLYNEQFF
D gene: TRBD2; J gene: TRBJ2-3; V gene: TRBV20-1; CDR3 protein: CSARSVSAGGISTDTQYF
D gene: TRBD2; J gene: TRBJ2-7; V gene: TRBV28; CDR3 protein: CASSFERDSSSYEQYF
D gene: NA; J gene: TRBJ1-4; V gene: TRBV6-1; CDR3 protein: CASSSPRSEKLFF
D gene: TRBD2; J gene: TRBJ2-7; V gene: TRBV9; CDR3 protein: CASSASGATYEQYF
D gene: NA; J gene: TRBJ2-7; V gene: TRBV12-5; CDR3 protein: CASASGMIYEQYF
D gene: TRBD1; J gene: TRBJ2-7; V gene: TRBV15; CDR3 protein: CATSSDRGYEQYF
D gene: TRBD1; J gene: TRBJ2-1; V gene: TRBV12-3/TRBV12-4; CDR3 protein: CASSLPTGSNEQFF
D gene: TRBD2; J gene: TRBJ2-1; V gene: TRBV5-1; CDR3 protein: CASSRMWLAGAYNEQFF
D gene: NA; J gene: TRBJ1-2; V gene: TRBV20-1; CDR3 protein: CSAKTQPRGSNYGYTF
D gene: NA; J gene: TRBJ2-7; V gene: TRBV30; CDR3 protein: CAWSGSSSYEQYF
D gene: TRBD1; J gene: TRBJ2-2; V gene: TRBV28; CDR3 protein: CASSYRGRTGELFF
D gene: NA; J gene: TRBJ1-1; V gene: TRBV11-3; CDR3 protein: CASSFPGGRNTEAFF
D gene: NA; J gene: TRBJ2-3; V gene: TRBV10-1; CDR3 protein: CASSEAGTDTQYF
D gene: TRBD2; J gene: TRBJ2-7; V gene: TRBV5-1; CDR3 protein: CASSLALQTSAIYEQYF
D gene: NA; J gene: TRBJ2-1; V gene: TRBV19; CDR3 protein: CASSTRLVLTYNEQFF
D gene: NA; J gene: TRBJ1-1; V gene: TRBV10-3; CDR3 protein: CAIREVVGTNTEAFF
D gene: NA; J gene: TRBJ1-1; V gene: TRBV19; CDR3 protein: CASGIAGLTEAFF
D gene: TRBD1; J gene: TRBJ2-2; V gene: TRBV10-1; CDR3 protein: CASSEFADRDLGGELFF
D gene: NA; J gene: TRBJ2-5; V gene: TRBV5-1; CDR3 protein: CASSLGARSEETQYF
D gene: TRBD1; J gene: TRBJ2-7; V gene: TRBV6-6; CDR3 protein: CASSYLPGQQKGEQYF
D gene: NA; J gene: TRBJ1-1; V gene: TRBV7-2; CDR3 protein: CASSLAQATEAFF
D gene: NA; J gene: TRBJ1-1; V gene: TRBV19; CDR3 protein: CASSSDTPRTEAFF
D gene: NA; J gene: TRBJ2-1; V gene: TRBV30; CDR3 protein: CASVGGASTYNEQFF
D gene: TRBD2; J gene: TRBJ2-7; V gene: TRBV6-1; CDR3 protein: CASSEGLASTYEQYF
D gene: NA; J gene: TRBJ2-7; V gene: TRBV28; CDR3 protein: CASSLPPRLAGRLRGEQYF
D gene: NA; J gene: TRBJ1-3; V gene: TRBV20-1; CDR3 protein: CSASTPQGHSGNTIYF
D gene: NA; J gene: TRBJ1-2; V gene: TRBV6-2/TRBV6-3; CDR3 protein: CASSYSNSRASRDGYTF
D gene: TRBD2; J gene: TRBJ2-3; V gene: TRBV10-1; CDR3 protein: CASSELAALTDTQYF
D gene: TRBD2; J gene: TRBJ2-3; V gene: TRBV7-9; CDR3 protein: CASSSRTGLAGREGTDTQYF
D gene: TRBD1; J gene: TRBJ2-2; V gene: TRBV9; CDR3 protein: CASSPRDRGSTGELFF
D gene: NA; J gene: TRBJ2-3; V gene: TRBV9; CDR3 protein: CASSVESGPTDTQYF
D gene: TRBD1; J gene: TRBJ2-1; V gene: TRBV11-3; CDR3 protein: CASSMDRENNEQFF
D gene: TRBD2; J gene: TRBJ2-1; V gene: TRBV6-1; CDR3 protein: CASSEGLHQNEQFF
D gene: TRBD1; J gene: TRBJ1-5; V gene: TRBV19; CDR3 protein: CASSADRATQPQHF
D gene: NA; J gene: TRBJ1-4; V gene: TRBV12-3/TRBV12-4; CDR3 protein: CASRGTGAPTNEKLFF
D gene: NA; J gene: TRBJ1-6; V gene: TRBV6-5; CDR3 protein: CASSYDITQPLHF
D gene: TRBD2; J gene: TRBJ2-1; V gene: TRBV7-9; CDR3 protein: CASSPGTSPYNEQFF
D gene: NA; J gene: TRBJ2-3; V gene: TRBV6-1; CDR3 protein: CASSSGTLKSTDTQYF
D gene: TRBD1; J gene: TRBJ1-5; V gene: TRBV9; CDR3 protein: CASSVDTGEGQPQHF
D gene: NA; J gene: TRBJ2-1; V gene: TRBV2; CDR3 protein: CASRSSPSYNEQFF